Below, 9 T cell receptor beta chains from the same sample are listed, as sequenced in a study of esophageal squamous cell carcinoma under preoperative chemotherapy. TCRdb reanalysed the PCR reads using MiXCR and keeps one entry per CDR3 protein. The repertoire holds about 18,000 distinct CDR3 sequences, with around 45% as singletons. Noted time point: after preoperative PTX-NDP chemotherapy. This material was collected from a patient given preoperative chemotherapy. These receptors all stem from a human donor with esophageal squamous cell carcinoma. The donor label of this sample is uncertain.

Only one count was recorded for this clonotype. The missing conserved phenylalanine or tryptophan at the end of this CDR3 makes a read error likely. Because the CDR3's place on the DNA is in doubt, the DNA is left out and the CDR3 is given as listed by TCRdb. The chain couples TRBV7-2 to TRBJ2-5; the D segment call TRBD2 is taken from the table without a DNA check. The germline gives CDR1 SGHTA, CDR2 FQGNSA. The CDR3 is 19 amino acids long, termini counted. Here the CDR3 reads CASSSRGEGAGGGEASRFS.

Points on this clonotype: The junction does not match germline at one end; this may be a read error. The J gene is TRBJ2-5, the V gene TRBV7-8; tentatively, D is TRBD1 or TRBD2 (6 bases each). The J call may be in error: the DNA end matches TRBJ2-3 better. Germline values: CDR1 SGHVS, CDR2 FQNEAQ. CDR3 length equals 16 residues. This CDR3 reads CASGWLGGRNTETQYF. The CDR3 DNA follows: TGTGCCAGCGGGTGGCTCGGGGGCCGGAACACAGAGACGCAGTATTTT.

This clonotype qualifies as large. Here the CDR3 DNA reads TGTGCCAGCAGCAATACAGTTGGGATCCACAATGAGCAGTTCTTC. As protein: CASSNTVGIHNEQFF. This rearrangement joins TRBV7-8 to TRBJ2-1; D ambiguous. The length of the CDR3 is 15 residues. Looked up from germline, CDR1 is SGHVS and CDR2 is FQNEAQ. The ends were cut back, 5 bases at V and 5 bases at J, with 16 bases in the middle.

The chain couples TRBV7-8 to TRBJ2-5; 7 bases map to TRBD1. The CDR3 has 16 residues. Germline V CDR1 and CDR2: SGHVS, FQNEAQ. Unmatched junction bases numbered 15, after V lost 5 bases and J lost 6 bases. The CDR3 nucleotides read TGTGCCAGCAGCCCAACTGGGACAGCTAGCAAACAGACCCAGTACTTC. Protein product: CASSPTGTASKQTQYF.

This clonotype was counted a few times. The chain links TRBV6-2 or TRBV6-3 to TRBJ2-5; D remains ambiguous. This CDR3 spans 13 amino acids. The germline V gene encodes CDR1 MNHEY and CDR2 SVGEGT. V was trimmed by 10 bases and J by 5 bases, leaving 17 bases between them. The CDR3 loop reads CATRLWVAETQYF. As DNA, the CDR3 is TGTGCCACCCGACTCTGGGTGGCTGAGACCCAGTACTTC.

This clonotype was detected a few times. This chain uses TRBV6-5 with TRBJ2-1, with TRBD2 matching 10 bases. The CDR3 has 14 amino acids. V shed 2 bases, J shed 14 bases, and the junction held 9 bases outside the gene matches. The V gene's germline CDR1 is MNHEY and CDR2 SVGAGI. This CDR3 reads CASSYVGSGREKFF. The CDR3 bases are TGTGCCAGCAGTTACGTGGGCAGCGGGAGGGAAAAGTTCTTC.

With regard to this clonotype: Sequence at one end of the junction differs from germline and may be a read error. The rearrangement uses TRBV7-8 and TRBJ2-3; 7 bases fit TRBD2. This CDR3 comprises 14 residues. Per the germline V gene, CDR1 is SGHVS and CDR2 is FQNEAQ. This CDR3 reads CPSRSSTSTDTQYF. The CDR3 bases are TGTCCCAGCAGGTCTTCGACTAGCACAGACACGCAGTACTTT.

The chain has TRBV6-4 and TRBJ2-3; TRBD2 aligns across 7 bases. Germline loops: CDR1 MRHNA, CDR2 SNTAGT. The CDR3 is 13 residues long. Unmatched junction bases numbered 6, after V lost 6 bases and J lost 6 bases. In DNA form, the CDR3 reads TGTGCCAGCAGCGGCGGGAGATCCGATACGCAGTATTTT. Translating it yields CASSGGRSDTQYF.

The CDR3 region is CASSFPSGGSEEQFF. CDR3 nucleotide sequence: TGTGCCAGCAGCTTCCCTAGCGGGGGCTCGGAAGAGCAGTTCTTC. The rearrangement joins TRBV7-2 to TRBJ2-1, with 10 bases lining up with TRBD2. The CDR3 sequence is 15 residues long. V lost 3 bases, J lost 10 bases, and 9 bases stayed unmatched. Germline loops: CDR1 SGHTA, CDR2 FQGNSA.